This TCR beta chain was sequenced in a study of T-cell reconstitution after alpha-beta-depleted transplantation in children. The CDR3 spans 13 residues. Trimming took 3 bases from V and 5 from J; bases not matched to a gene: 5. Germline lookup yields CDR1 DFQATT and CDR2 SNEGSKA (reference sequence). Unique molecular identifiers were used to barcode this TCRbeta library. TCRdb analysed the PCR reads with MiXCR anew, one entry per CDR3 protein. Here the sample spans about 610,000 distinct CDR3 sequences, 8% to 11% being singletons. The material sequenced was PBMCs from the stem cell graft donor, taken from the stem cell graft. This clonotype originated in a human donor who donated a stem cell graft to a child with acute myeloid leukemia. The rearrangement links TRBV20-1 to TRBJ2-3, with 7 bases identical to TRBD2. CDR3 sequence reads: CSASRLAVDTQYF. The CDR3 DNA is TGCAGTGCTAGTAGACTAGCAGTAGATACGCAGTATTTT.